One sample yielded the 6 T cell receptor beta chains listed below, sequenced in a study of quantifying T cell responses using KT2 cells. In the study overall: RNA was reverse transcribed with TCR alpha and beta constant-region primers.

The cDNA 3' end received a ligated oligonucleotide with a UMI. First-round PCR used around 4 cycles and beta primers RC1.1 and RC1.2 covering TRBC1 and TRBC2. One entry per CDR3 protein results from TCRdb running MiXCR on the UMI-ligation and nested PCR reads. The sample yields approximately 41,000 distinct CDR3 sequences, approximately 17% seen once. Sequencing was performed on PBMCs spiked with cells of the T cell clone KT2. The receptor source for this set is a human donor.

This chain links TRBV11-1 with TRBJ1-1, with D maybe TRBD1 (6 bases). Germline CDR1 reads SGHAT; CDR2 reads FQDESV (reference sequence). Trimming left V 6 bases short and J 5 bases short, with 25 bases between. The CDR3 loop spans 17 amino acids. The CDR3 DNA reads TGTGCCAGCAGATATGATCCAGGGGATCTCGGGCGGACTGAAGCTTTCTTT. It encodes CASRYDPGDLGRTEAFF.

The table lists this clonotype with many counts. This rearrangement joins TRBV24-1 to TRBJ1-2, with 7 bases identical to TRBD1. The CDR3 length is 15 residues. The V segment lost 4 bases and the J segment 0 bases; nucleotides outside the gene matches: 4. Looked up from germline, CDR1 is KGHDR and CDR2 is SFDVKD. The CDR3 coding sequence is TGTGCCACCAGTGACCCGGGGACAGCTAACTATGGCTACACCTTC. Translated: CATSDPGTANYGYTF.

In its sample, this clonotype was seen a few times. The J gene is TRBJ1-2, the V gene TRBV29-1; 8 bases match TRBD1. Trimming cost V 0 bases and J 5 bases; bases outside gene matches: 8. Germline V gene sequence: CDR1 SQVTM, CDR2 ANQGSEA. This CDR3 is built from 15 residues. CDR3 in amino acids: CSVEDRPGQGYGYTF. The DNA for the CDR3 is TGCAGCGTTGAAGATCGACCAGGACAGGGATATGGCTACACCTTC.

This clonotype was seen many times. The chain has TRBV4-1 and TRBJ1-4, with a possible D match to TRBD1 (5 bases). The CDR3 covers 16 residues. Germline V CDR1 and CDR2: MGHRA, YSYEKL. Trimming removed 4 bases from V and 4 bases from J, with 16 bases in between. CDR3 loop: CASSPPEAGNNEKLFF. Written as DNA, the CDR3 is TGCGCCAGCAGCCCACCCGAGGCAGGGAATAATGAAAAACTGTTTTTT.

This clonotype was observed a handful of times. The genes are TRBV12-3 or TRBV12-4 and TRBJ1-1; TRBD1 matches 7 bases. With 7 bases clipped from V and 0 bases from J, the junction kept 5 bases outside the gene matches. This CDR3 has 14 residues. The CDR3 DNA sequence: TGTGCCAGCACCGGGGGACAGCTGAACACTGAAGCTTTCTTT. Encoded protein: CASTGGQLNTEAFF.

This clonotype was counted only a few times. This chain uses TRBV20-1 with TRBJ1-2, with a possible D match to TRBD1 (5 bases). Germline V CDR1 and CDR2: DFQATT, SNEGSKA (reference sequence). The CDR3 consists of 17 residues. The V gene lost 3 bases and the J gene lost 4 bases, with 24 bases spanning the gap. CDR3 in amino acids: CSASVPPGGLGIYGYTF. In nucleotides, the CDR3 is TGCAGTGCTAGTGTTCCCCCTGGGGGTCTGGGCATCTATGGCTACACCTTC.